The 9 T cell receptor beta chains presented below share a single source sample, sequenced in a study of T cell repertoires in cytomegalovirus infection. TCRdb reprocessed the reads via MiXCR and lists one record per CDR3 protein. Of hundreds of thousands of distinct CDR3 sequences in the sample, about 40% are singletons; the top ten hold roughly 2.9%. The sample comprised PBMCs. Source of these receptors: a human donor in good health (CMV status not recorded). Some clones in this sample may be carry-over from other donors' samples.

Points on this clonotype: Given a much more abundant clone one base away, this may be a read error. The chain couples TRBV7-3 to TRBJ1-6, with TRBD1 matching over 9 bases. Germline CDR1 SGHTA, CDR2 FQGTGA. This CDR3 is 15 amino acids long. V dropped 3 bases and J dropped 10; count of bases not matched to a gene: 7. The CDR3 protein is CASSFFRDRVSPLHF. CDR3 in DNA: TGTGCCAGCAGCTTTTTCCGGGACAGGGTGTCACCCCTCCACTTT.

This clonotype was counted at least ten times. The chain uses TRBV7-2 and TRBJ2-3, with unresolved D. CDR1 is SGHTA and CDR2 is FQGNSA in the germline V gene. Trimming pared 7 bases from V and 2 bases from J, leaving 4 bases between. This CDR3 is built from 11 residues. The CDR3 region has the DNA TGTGCCAGCACAAACACAGATACGCAGTATTTT. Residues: CASTNTDTQYF. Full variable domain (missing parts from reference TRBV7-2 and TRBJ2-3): GAGVSQSPSNKVTEKGKDVELRCDPISGHTALYWYRQSLGQGLEFLIYFQGNSAPDKSGLPSDRFSAERTGGSVSTLTIQRTQQEDSAVYLCASTNTDTQYFGPGTRLTVL.

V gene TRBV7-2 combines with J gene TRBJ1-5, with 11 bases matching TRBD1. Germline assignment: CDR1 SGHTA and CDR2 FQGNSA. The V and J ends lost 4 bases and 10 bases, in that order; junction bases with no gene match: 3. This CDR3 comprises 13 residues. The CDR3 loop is CASSSDRGHPQHF. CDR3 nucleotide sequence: TGTGCCAGCAGCTCGGACAGGGGGCATCCCCAGCATTTT.

The CDR3 spells CASAVDRDYGYTF. CDR3 coding DNA: TGTGCTAGTGCCGTGGACAGGGACTATGGCTACACCTTC. This chain links TRBV12-5 with TRBJ1-2, with 8 bases matching TRBD1. Germline CDR1 and CDR2: LGHNT and FRNRAP. The CDR3 runs to 13 residues. The V segment lost 7 bases and the J segment 3 bases; nucleotides outside the gene matches: 4.

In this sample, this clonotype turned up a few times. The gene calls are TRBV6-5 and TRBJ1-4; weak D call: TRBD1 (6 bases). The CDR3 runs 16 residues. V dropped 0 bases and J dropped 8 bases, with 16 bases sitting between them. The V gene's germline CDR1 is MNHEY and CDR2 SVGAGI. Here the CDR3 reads CASSYSPQGTREKLFF. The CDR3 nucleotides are TGTGCCAGCAGTTACTCCCCACAGGGAACGAGAGAAAAACTGTTTTTT.

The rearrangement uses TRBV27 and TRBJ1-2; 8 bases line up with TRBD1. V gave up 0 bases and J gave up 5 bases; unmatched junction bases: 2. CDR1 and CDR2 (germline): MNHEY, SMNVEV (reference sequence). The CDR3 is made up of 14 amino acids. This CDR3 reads CASSLSWTGYGYTF. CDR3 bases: TGTGCCAGCAGTTTATCGTGGACAGGGTATGGCTACACCTTC.

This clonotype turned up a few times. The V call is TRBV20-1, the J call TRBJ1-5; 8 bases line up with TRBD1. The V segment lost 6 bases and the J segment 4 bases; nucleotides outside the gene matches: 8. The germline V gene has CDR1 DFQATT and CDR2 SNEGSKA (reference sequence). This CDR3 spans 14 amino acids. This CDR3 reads CSAGGDRPNQPQHF. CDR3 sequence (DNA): TGCAGTGCGGGGGGGGACAGGCCAAATCAGCCCCAGCATTTT.

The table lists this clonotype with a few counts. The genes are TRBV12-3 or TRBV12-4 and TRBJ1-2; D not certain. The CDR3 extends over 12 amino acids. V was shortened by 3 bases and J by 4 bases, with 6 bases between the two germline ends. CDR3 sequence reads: CASSFDGYGYTF. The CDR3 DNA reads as TGTGCCAGCAGTTTCGACGGCTATGGCTACACCTTC.

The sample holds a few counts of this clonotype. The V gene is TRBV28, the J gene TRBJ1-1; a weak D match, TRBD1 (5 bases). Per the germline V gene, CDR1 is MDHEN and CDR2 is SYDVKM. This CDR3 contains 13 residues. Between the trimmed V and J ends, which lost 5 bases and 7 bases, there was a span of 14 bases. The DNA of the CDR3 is TGTGCCAGCAGTGTGAGACAGAATTTTGAAGCTTTCTTT. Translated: CASSVRQNFEAFF. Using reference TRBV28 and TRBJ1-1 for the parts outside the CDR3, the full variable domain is DVKVTQSSRYLVKRTGEKVFLECVQDMDHENMFWYRQDPGLGLRLIYFSYDVKMKEKGDIPEGYSVSREKKERFSLILESASTNQTSMYLCASSVRQNFEAFFGQGTRLTVV.